This T cell receptor (beta chain) was recorded in a study of cytomegalovirus exposure and HLA in healthy donors. The PCR had 60 Vbeta and 13 Jbeta primers. Assay used: immunoSEQ multiplex PCR; TCRdb lists only in-frame clones, some missing. The sample carries around 78,000 clones, roughly 75% recorded once. The length of the CDR3 is 16 residues. Trimming at V came to 3 bases and at J to 2 bases, leaving 6 bases not matched to a gene. CDR1 and CDR2 from the germline V gene are SGHAT and FQNNGV. Regarding the study as a whole: Immune exposure data for these donors was limited to CMV serostatus. A further, later analysis showed that HLA-associated TCR beta chains (compared with equally common others) were more clonally expanded.

A note on this clone: Antigen specificity is unknown.

The specimen sequenced was PBMCs. The TCR was taken from a male donor in good health and CMV-seronegative. The chain uses TRBV11-2 and TRBJ2-3; 9 nucleotides line up with TRBD2. This CDR3 reads CASSFRSGGFTDTQYF. In DNA, the CDR3 is TGTGCCAGCAGCTTCAGGAGCGGGGGGTTCACAGATACGCAGTATTTT.